This TCR beta chain was found in a study of shared clonotypes between healthy human individuals. Across the study: Three plates were used per donor for CD4 naive, three for CD4 memory, two for CD8 naive and one for CD8 memory.

Replicate sorted-subset PCRs were loaded with around 200 ng DNA, roughly 33,000 T cell genomes. Data came from immunoSEQ multiplex PCR; TCRdb stores just in-frame clones and leaves some out. The sample gives about 2.4 million clones, 90% to 95% of which show up once; over 0.12% is in the top ten. Germline V CDR1 and CDR2: SGHNT, YYREEE (reference sequence). Germline trimming cut 4 bases from V and 2 bases from J; bases unmatched to any gene: 5. The CDR3 extends over 15 amino acids. The TCR comes from a man between 18 and 29 years old in good health. The genes are TRBV5-4 and TRBJ2-1; the match to TRBD2 covers 8 bases. Sample: naive CD4+ T cells sorted from blood. The sample's subset: CD45RA+ positively selected. The CDR3, as DNA: TGTGCCAGCAGCGCGAGCGGGAGAACCTACAATGAGCAGTTCTTC. Protein product: CASSASGRTYNEQFF.